The 25 T cell receptor beta chains below were found in one sample sequenced in a study of T cells after yellow fever vaccination (dated 2019 in TCRdb). Library preparation employed 5' RACE. The sequencer listed for this sample is Illumina HiSeq 2500. TCRdb trimmed the raw reads at Q25, called clones with MiXCR and kept productive beta chains. Rows matching on CDR3 protein sequence are summarized as one entry with the most common DNA and genes. Counted in this sample were 550,000 to 750,000 distinct CDR3 sequences; about 13% of them appeared once. More than 12% of the sample goes to the ten largest clones. Explained via the paper, the treatment or condition label denotes: live attenuated yellow fever vaccine strain. The sample in question was PBMCs, obtained on the day of the yellow fever booster vaccination. Every receptor here comes from a man younger than 40 who received the YFV17D yellow fever vaccine.

In this sample, this clonotype turned up a few times. In nucleotides, the CDR3 is TGCGCCAGCAGCCAAGATGAATTGGCAGGCCGCGAGCAGTACTTC. Translated: CASSQDELAGREQYF. The chain uses TRBV4-3 and TRBJ2-7; D call uncertain. This CDR3 has 15 amino acids. V lost 0 bases and J lost 6, with 15 bases in between. CDR1 is LGHNA and CDR2 is YSLEER in the germline V gene.

This clonotype was picked up a small number of times. The chain uses TRBV20-1 and TRBJ1-4; tentative D call: TRBD1 (5 bases). CDR1 is DFQATT and CDR2 is SNEGSKA in the germline V gene (reference sequence). V was pared by 6 bases and J by 5 bases, with 13 bases between. There are 13 residues in the CDR3. In DNA, the CDR3 is TGCAGTGCCAGTGGGGACCAGAATGAAAAACTGTTTTTT. It encodes CSASGDQNEKLFF.

The chain couples TRBV5-1 to TRBJ2-1, with a tentative D call TRBD2 (6 bases). V lost 0 bases, J lost 7 bases, and 11 bases lay in between. Germline CDR1 is SGHRS and CDR2 is YFSETQ. The CDR3 is 14 residues long. CDR3 residues: CASSLAGSQNEQFF. The CDR3 bases are TGCGCCAGCAGCTTGGCCGGGAGTCAGAATGAGCAGTTCTTC. Variable domain in full (rest from reference TRBV5-1 and TRBJ2-1): KAGVTQTPRYLIKTRGQQVTLSCSPISGHRSVSWYQQTPGQGLQFLFEYFSETQRNKGNFPGRFSGRQFSNSRSEMNVSTLELGDSALYLCASSLAGSQNEQFFGPGTRLTVL.

This clonotype was observed a handful of times. V and J are TRBV4-1 and TRBJ2-7; 9 nucleotides agree with TRBD2. This CDR3 has 14 amino acids. V was clipped by 1 base and J by 6 bases; unmatched bases: 4. Per the germline V gene, CDR1 is MGHRA and CDR2 is YSYEKL. The CDR3: CASSQGILAGEQYF. CDR3 in DNA: TGCGCCAGCAGCCAAGGCATACTAGCGGGCGAGCAGTACTTC.

This chain connects TRBV24-1 to TRBJ2-3, with 7 bases matching TRBD2. V lost 2 bases and J lost 0; bases outside the gene matches: 1. Per germline, CDR1 KGHDR and CDR2 SFDVKD. The CDR3 is made up of 15 amino acids. The CDR3 sequence is CATSDWTSSTDTQYF. CDR3 in DNA: TGTGCCACCAGTGATTGGACTAGTAGCACAGATACGCAGTATTTT.

The rearrangement joins TRBV4-3 to TRBJ2-5; D unresolved. The CDR3 is 13 amino acids. V was clipped by 2 bases and J by 5 bases, with 9 bases between them. CDR1 and CDR2 (germline): LGHNA, YSLEER. The CDR3 sequence is CASSQKVRETQYF. CDR3 nucleotide sequence: TGCGCCAGCAGCCAAAAGGTCCGGGAGACCCAGTACTTC.

This clonotype has a handful of counts. V and J are TRBV11-2 and TRBJ2-2; D unresolved. Trimming removed 5 bases at V and 4 bases at J, with 8 bases between. Germline assignment: CDR1 SGHAT and CDR2 FQNNGV. The CDR3 contains 13 residues. Here the CDR3 reads CASSNEVTGELFF. Here the CDR3 DNA reads TGTGCCAGCAGCAACGAAGTCACCGGGGAGCTGTTTTTT.

This clonotype has only a few counts. The chain joins TRBV10-3 to TRBJ2-2; the D is unclear. V was shortened by 8 bases and J by 9 bases, with 10 bases between the two germline ends. The CDR3 covers 11 residues. The germline V gene has CDR1 ENHRY and CDR2 SYGVKD. CDR3: CAIGPGRELFF. CDR3 nucleotide sequence: TGTGCCATCGGCCCTGGGAGGGAGCTGTTTTTT.

J is TRBJ2-2 and V is TRBV5-1; TRBD2 matches 7 bases. CDR1 is SGHRS, CDR2 YFSETQ, per germline. The CDR3 runs 15 residues. V trimming: 4 bases; J trimming: 0 bases; junction bases outside the gene matches: 3. In nucleotides, the CDR3 is TGCGCCAGCAGCCGTAGCGGGTCGAACACCGGGGAGCTGTTTTTT. It is translated as CASSRSGSNTGELFF. Drawing the rest from reference TRBV5-1 and TRBJ2-2, the complete variable domain is KAGVTQTPRYLIKTRGQQVTLSCSPISGHRSVSWYQQTPGQGLQFLFEYFSETQRNKGNFPGRFSGRQFSNSRSEMNVSTLELGDSALYLCASSRSGSNTGELFFGEGSRLTVL.

The chain recombines TRBV9 with TRBJ2-3, with a possible D match to TRBD2 (5 bases). V dropped 3 bases and J dropped 8 bases, with 13 bases sitting between them. CDR1 and CDR2 (germline): SGDLS, YYNGEE. The CDR3 runs 13 residues. CDR3 amino acids: CASSEAGVSTQYF. In DNA form, the CDR3 reads TGTGCCAGCAGCGAGGCGGGCGTCTCTACGCAGTATTTT.

The chain recombines TRBV30 with TRBJ2-5; no reliable D call. Germline-derived CDR1 and CDR2 are GTSNPN and SVGIG (reference sequence). V shed 2 bases and J shed 6 bases, with 16 bases lying between them. This CDR3 comprises 14 residues. This chain's CDR3 is CAWSQVPTTKTQYF. The CDR3 DNA reads as TGTGCCTGGAGTCAGGTCCCAACCACGAAGACCCAGTACTTC.

There are a few counts of this clonotype. The chain is built from TRBV15 and TRBJ2-5; 9 nucleotides match TRBD2. The CDR3 totals 14 residues. Trimming removed 5 bases from V and 4 bases from J; junction bases left unmatched: 5. Germline lookup yields CDR1 LNHNV and CDR2 YYDKDF (reference sequence). Here the CDR3 DNA reads TGTGCCACCAGCGTTGAAGCGGGGGGAGAGACCCAGTACTTC. Amino acids: CATSVEAGGETQYF.

There are a few counts of this clonotype. The rearrangement uses TRBV18 and TRBJ2-7; perhaps TRBD2 as D (5 bases). Trimming stripped 6 bases from V and 2 bases from J, with 17 bases between. Germline CDR1 reads KGHSH; CDR2 reads LQKENI. This CDR3 contains 15 residues. The CDR3 coding sequence is TGTGCCAGCTCGGAACGGACCCCGAGGGCCTACGAGCAGTACTTC. The encoded protein is CASSERTPRAYEQYF.

This clonotype has just a few counts. The chain combines TRBV29-1 with TRBJ2-1; D could derive from TRBD1 or TRBD2 (5 bases each). V lost 5 bases, J lost 10 bases, and 21 bases lay in between. Germline CDR1 is SQVTM and CDR2 is ANQGSEA. This CDR3 has 14 amino acids. The CDR3 here is CSVSRDPRRREQFF. DNA for the CDR3: TGCAGCGTTTCTCGGGACCCTAGGAGGCGGGAGCAGTTCTTC.

DNA for the CDR3: TGTGCCAGCAGCCAGGACTCCGCGACCGGGACTACAGTTGGGGTAGCGGGAGGGGATACGCAGTATTTT. Protein product: CASSQDSATGTTVGVAGGDTQYF. V is TRBV14 and J is TRBJ2-3; TRBD2 agrees at 11 bases. The CDR3 runs to 23 residues. From germline, CDR1 is SGHDN and CDR2 FVKESK. Unmatched junction bases numbered 29, after V lost 3 bases and J lost 6 bases.

The chain joins TRBV7-2 to TRBJ1-6; TRBD1 might be the D (5 bases). CDR3 length: 12 amino acids. CDR1 and CDR2 from the germline V gene are SGHTA and FQGNSA. Trimming cost V 5 bases and J 9 bases, with 8 bases left between them. In DNA form, the CDR3 reads TGTGCCAGCAGCAACACAGGTTCACCCCTCCACTTT. Its translation: CASSNTGSPLHF.

This clonotype occurred a few times. The CDR3 loop is CASSGNTAASYNEQFF. CDR3 sequence (DNA): TGCGCCAGCAGCGGAAATACTGCGGCCTCCTACAATGAGCAGTTCTTC. This chain links TRBV5-1 with TRBJ2-1, with D hard to call. Germline loops: CDR1 SGHRS, CDR2 YFSETQ. This CDR3 comprises 16 residues. V dropped 4 bases and J dropped 0 bases, with 14 bases sitting between them.

CDR3 region: CASAGRTQPQHF. The CDR3 DNA sequence: TGTGCTAGTGCAGGCAGGACTCAGCCCCAGCATTTT. This sequence joins TRBV12-5 and TRBJ1-5; no firm D call. The CDR3 sequence is 12 residues long. V lost 7 bases and J 6 bases, leaving 10 bases between the germline ends. The germline V gene encodes CDR1 LGHNT and CDR2 FRNRAP.

The chain carries TRBV2 and TRBJ1-3; unclear D gene. The V and J ends lost 1 base and 0 bases respectively, with 4 bases between them. Per the germline V gene, CDR1 is SNHLY and CDR2 is FYNNEI. The CDR3 is 14 residues long. DNA of the CDR3: TGTGCCAGCAGTGAAGGACCCTCTGGAAACACCATATATTTT. It translates to CASSEGPSGNTIYF.

This chain joins TRBV20-1 and TRBJ2-7; 7 nucleotides line up with TRBD1. V shed 6 bases, J shed 2 bases, and the junction held 7 bases outside the gene matches. The V gene's germline CDR1 is DFQATT and CDR2 SNEGSKA (reference sequence). The CDR3 runs to 13 residues. For the CDR3, the DNA is TGCAGTGCAAAAACAGGGGACACCTACGAGCAGTACTTC. It codes for CSAKTGDTYEQYF.

This chain links TRBV20-1 with TRBJ2-7; TRBD1 might be the D (5 bases). This CDR3 comprises 17 residues. From germline, CDR1 is DFQATT and CDR2 SNEGSKA (reference sequence). Deletions cut 2 bases from V and 2 bases from J, with 22 bases between. CDR3 coding DNA: TGCAGTGCTAGAATCCAACAAAGGGGCAGGAATCCCTACGAGCAGTACTTC. Protein product: CSARIQQRGRNPYEQYF.

The table lists this clonotype with a few counts. The chain joins TRBV3-1 to TRBJ1-1; D is ambiguous. CDR3 size: 13 residues. V lost 2 bases to trimming and J lost 2 bases, with 6 bases between them. The V gene's germline CDR1 is LGHDT and CDR2 YNNKEL (reference sequence). CDR3 bases: TGTGCCAGCAGCCAAATATCCAACACTGAAGCTTTCTTT. Amino acids: CASSQISNTEAFF.

The chain is built from TRBV19 and TRBJ2-1; D not resolved. The V gene lost 6 bases and the J gene lost 8 bases, with 14 bases spanning the gap. Germline V lookup: CDR1 LNHDA, CDR2 SQIVND (reference sequence). This CDR3 is 13 amino acids long. The CDR3 nucleotides read TGTGCCAGTAGGCAAGGGCGCGTGTATGAGCAGTTCTTC. The encoded protein is CASRQGRVYEQFF.

The chain recombines TRBV4-3 with TRBJ2-6, with TRBD2 matching 11 bases. Germline CDR1 LGHNA, CDR2 YSLEER. The CDR3 is made up of 19 amino acids. After removal of 1 base from V and 0 bases from J, the junction contained 5 bases not matched to a gene. CDR3 loop: CASSQADSGRASGANVLTF. DNA for the CDR3: TGCGCCAGCAGCCAAGCAGATAGCGGGAGGGCCTCTGGGGCCAACGTCCTGACTTTC.

The V gene is TRBV29-1, the J gene TRBJ2-6; D possibly corresponds to TRBD1 (5 bases). Germline CDR1 is SQVTM and CDR2 is ANQGSEA. Trimming cost V 7 bases and J 4 bases, with 17 bases left between them. This CDR3 comprises 15 residues. The CDR3 DNA is TGCAGCGCCGAAAGTGGGGCCCGCGGGGCCAACGTCCTGACTTTC. It specifies CSAESGARGANVLTF.